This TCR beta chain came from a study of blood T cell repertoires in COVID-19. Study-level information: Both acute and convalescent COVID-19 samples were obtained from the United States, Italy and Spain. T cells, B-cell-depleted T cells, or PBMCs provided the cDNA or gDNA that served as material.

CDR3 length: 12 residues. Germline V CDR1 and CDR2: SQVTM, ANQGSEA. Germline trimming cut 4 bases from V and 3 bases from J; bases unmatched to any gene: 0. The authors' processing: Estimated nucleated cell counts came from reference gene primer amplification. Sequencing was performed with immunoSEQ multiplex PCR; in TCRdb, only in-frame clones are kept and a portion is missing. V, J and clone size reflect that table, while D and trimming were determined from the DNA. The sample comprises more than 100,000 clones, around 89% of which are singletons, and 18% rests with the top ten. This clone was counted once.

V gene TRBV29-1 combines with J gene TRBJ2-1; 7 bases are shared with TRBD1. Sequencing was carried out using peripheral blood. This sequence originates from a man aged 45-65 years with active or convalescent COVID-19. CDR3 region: CSVGDSYNEQFF. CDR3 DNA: TGCAGCGTTGGGGACAGCTACAATGAGCAGTTCTTC.